Following are 22 T cell receptor beta chains from one sample sequenced in a study of beta chain features in type 1 diabetes. Every bit of the isolated RNA underwent reverse transcription, so sequencing read expressed TCRB transcripts. The repertoire was sequenced with immunoSEQ multiplex PCR; TCRdb's copy has only in-frame clones and lacks some. The sample has 150,000 to 160,000 clones, roughly 11% seen once. The sample consisted of central memory CD4+ T cells from blood. The receptor set was obtained from a man aged 18 to 30 in good health.

This clone turned up a few times. The chain combines TRBV7-2 with TRBJ2-1; TRBD2 matches at 10 bases. The CDR3 spans 15 residues. The germline CDR1 and CDR2 sequences are SGHTA and FQGNSA. The J segment lost 6 bases and the V segment lost 3 bases, leaving 5 bases of the junction unmatched. The CDR3 region is CASSFGLAVSNEQFF. The DNA for the CDR3 is TGTGCCAGCAGCTTCGGACTAGCGGTGTCCAATGAGCAGTTCTTC.

This clone was picked up a small number of times. The chain recombines TRBV7-6 with TRBJ2-1; D is possibly TRBD2 (7 bases). V shed 0 bases and J shed 4 bases, with 16 bases lying between them. CDR3 size: 17 residues. Looked up from germline, CDR1 is SGHVS and CDR2 is FNYEAQ. The CDR3 loop reads CASSLADVGGRYNEQFF. The CDR3 DNA reads TGTGCCAGCAGCTTAGCCGACGTGGGGGGGCGATACAATGAGCAGTTCTTC.

Only a few counts were recorded for this clone. The V call is TRBV7-9, the J call TRBJ2-3; 7 bases match TRBD2. J gave up 1 base and V 4 bases, and 8 bases lay outside the gene matches. The length of the CDR3 is 16 residues. The germline V gene has CDR1 SEHNR and CDR2 FQNEAQ (reference sequence). CDR3 sequence (DNA): TGTGCCAGCAGCTCTGGGACGGGGGGTGGCACAGATACGCAGTATTTT. Amino acid sequence: CASSSGTGGGTDTQYF.

This clone was seen only once. The chain recombines TRBV5-6 with TRBJ2-3, with TRBD1 matching 8 bases. The CDR3 loop spans 16 amino acids. The germline V gene encodes CDR1 SGHDT and CDR2 YYEEEE. The trim removed 5 bases at V and 3 bases at J, leaving 11 bases unmatched. The DNA of the CDR3 is TGTGCCAGCAGTTTTGACTCGACAGGGGCTACAGATACGCAGTATTTT. The encoded protein is CASSFDSTGATDTQYF.

This clone has a handful of counts. The genes are TRBV7-2 and TRBJ2-1; 7 bases map to TRBD1. CDR3 size: 16 residues. The germline CDR1 and CDR2 sequences are SGHTA and FQGNSA. Trimming at V came to 6 bases and at J to 0 bases, leaving 8 bases not matched to a gene. CDR3: CASRPPGTVSYNEQFF. As DNA, the CDR3 is TGTGCCAGCAGGCCTCCCGGGACAGTCTCCTACAATGAGCAGTTCTTC.

The chain joins TRBV10-3 to TRBJ2-6, with 7 bases that match TRBD2. Per germline, CDR1 ENHRY and CDR2 SYGVKD. J gave up 4 bases and V 3 bases, and 3 bases lay outside the gene matches. The CDR3 runs 15 residues. The DNA for the CDR3 is TGTGCCATCAGTGAAACTAGCGCCGGGGCCAACGTCCTGACTTTC. Its protein is CAISETSAGANVLTF.

The J gene is TRBJ1-2, the V gene TRBV5-1; 7 positions match TRBD1. Per germline, CDR1 SGHRS and CDR2 YFSETQ. The CDR3 sequence is 15 residues long. Trimming cost V 4 bases and J 3 bases; bases outside gene matches: 9. CDR3 DNA sequence: TGCGCCAGCAGCGGTACGGGGACAGCTGACTATGGCTACACCTTC. Encoded protein: CASSGTGTADYGYTF.

This clone appeared a few times. The chain uses TRBV5-6 and TRBJ2-2; D uncertain. This CDR3 region has 14 residues. The germline V gene encodes CDR1 SGHDT and CDR2 YYEEEE. The V end lost 0 bases, the J end lost 7 bases, and 10 bases lay between the germline ends. The CDR3 region is CASSLGQAFGELFF. CDR3 DNA sequence: TGTGCCAGCAGCTTGGGTCAGGCCTTCGGGGAGCTGTTTTTT.

This clone has just a few counts. The V and J genes are TRBV4-3 and TRBJ1-1; D gene uncertain. The V end was cut by 5 bases, the J end by 3 bases, with 7 bases between. The CDR3 is made up of 12 amino acids. Germline lookup yields CDR1 LGHNA and CDR2 YSLEER. The CDR3 sequence: CASSYQDTEAFF. The CDR3 DNA reads TGCGCCAGCAGCTACCAGGACACTGAAGCTTTCTTT.

The V and J genes are TRBV5-4 and TRBJ1-3; weak D call: TRBD1 (5 bases). The germline gives CDR1 SGHNT, CDR2 YYREEE (reference sequence). V dropped 0 bases and J dropped 0 bases, with 10 bases sitting between them. This CDR3 spans 16 amino acids. The CDR3: CASSLGQGVSGNTIYF. The CDR3 nucleotides are TGTGCCAGCAGCTTGGGTCAGGGCGTCTCTGGAAACACCATATATTTT.

This clone was detected only a few times. V gene TRBV7-2 combines with J gene TRBJ2-3; tentatively, D is TRBD2 (5 bases). V was clipped by 0 bases and J by 1 base, with 11 bases between them. The CDR3 covers 16 residues. In germline, CDR1 is SGHTA, CDR2 FQGNSA. CDR3 region: CASSLAPWRGTDTQYF. CDR3 coding DNA: TGTGCCAGCAGCTTAGCGCCTTGGCGGGGCACAGATACGCAGTATTTT. Drawing the rest from reference TRBV7-2 and TRBJ2-3, the complete variable domain is GAGVSQSPSNKVTEKGKDVELRCDPISGHTALYWYRQSLGQGLEFLIYFQGNSAPDKSGLPSDRFSAERTGGSVSTLTIQRTQQEDSAVYLCASSLAPWRGTDTQYFGPGTRLTVL.

The genes are TRBV23-1 and TRBJ1-5, with D uncertain. TRBV23-1 is known as an ORF, though its function is uncertain. CDR3 length: 15 residues. Trimming left V 0 bases short and J 4 bases short, with 10 bases between. CDR3 sequence: CASSQSAPRNQPQHF. The CDR3 bases are TGCGCCAGCAGTCAATCGGCGCCGAGAAATCAGCCCCAGCATTTT.

This clone has only a few counts. V gene TRBV7-9 combines with J gene TRBJ2-1; D remains unclear. The germline V gene encodes CDR1 SEHNR and CDR2 FQNEAQ (reference sequence). The length of the CDR3 is 13 residues. Trimming left V 2 bases short and J 8 bases short, with 10 bases between. The CDR3 here is CASSLNDGHEQFF. CDR3 nucleotide sequence: TGTGCCAGCAGCTTAAATGATGGACATGAGCAGTTCTTC.

This clone was counted many times. The chain joins TRBV4-2 to TRBJ1-2, with 10 bases aligning to TRBD1. V lost 1 base to trimming and J lost 4 bases; unmatched junction nucleotides: 9. Germline lookup yields CDR1 LGHNA and CDR2 YNFKEQ. The CDR3 contains 17 residues. The CDR3: CASSQGDRGRVGYGYTF. In nucleotides, the CDR3 is TGTGCCAGCAGCCAAGGAGACAGGGGGCGGGTCGGCTATGGCTACACCTTC.

This clone was counted only a few times. The gene calls are TRBV5-1 and TRBJ2-1; the match to TRBD1 covers 7 bases. CDR3 length: 14 amino acids. V lost 4 bases, J lost 4 bases, and 5 bases stayed unmatched. The germline V gene encodes CDR1 SGHRS and CDR2 YFSETQ. CDR3 sequence reads: CASSIGQAYNEQFF. The CDR3 DNA is TGCGCCAGCAGCATTGGACAGGCTTACAATGAGCAGTTCTTC.

The V gene is TRBV7-9, the J gene TRBJ2-7; D ambiguous. The CDR3 is 12 residues long. V was cut by 5 bases and J by 5 bases, with 10 bases left in between. Germline CDR1 and CDR2: SEHNR and FQNEAQ (reference sequence). The DNA of the CDR3 is TGTGCCAGCAGCCCCGGTGGGGACGAGCAGTACTTC. This encodes CASSPGGDEQYF.

This chain uses TRBV29-1 with TRBJ2-5; D is perhaps TRBD2 (6 bases). Germline CDR1 reads SQVTM; CDR2 reads ANQGSEA. The ends were cut back, 5 bases at V and 8 bases at J, with 18 bases in the middle. The CDR3 consists of 13 residues. This CDR3 reads CSVRRASSGTQYF. CDR3 sequence (DNA): TGCAGCGTTAGGAGGGCCAGCTCCGGCACCCAGTACTTC.

This clone was detected only a few times. Other DNA sequences within the sample encode an identical CDR3. The V and J genes are TRBV28 and TRBJ1-1; 8 positions match TRBD1. V lost 6 bases, J lost 3 bases, and 9 bases stayed unmatched. The CDR3 contains 15 residues. CDR1 is MDHEN and CDR2 is SYDVKM in the germline V gene. The CDR3 DNA follows: TGTGCCAGCAGCCCCAGGGGGCGCGGGGACACTGAAGCTTTCTTT. This codes for CASSPRGRGDTEAFF.

This clone showed up just a few times. V is TRBV5-6 and J is TRBJ2-5; 9 bases align to TRBD1. In germline, CDR1 is SGHDT, CDR2 YYEEEE. The CDR3 totals 16 residues. The V and J ends lost 1 base and 5 bases, in that order; junction bases with no gene match: 9. The DNA for the CDR3 is TGTGCCAGCAGCTTGCGACGGGACAGGGCCGTGGAGACCCAGTACTTC. It translates to CASSLRRDRAVETQYF. Supplemented by reference TRBV5-6 and TRBJ2-5, the full variable domain reads DAGVTQSPTHLIKTRGQQVTLRCSPKSGHDTVSWYQQALGQGPQFIFQYYEEEERQRGNFPDRFSGHQFPNYSSELNVNALLLGDSALYLCASSLRRDRAVETQYFGPGTRLLVL.

The rearrangement uses TRBV29-1 and TRBJ2-3, with 11 bases aligning to TRBD1. The CDR3 length is 15 residues. V lost 6 bases, J lost 2 bases, and 7 bases stayed unmatched. Per germline, CDR1 SQVTM and CDR2 ANQGSEA. This chain's CDR3 is CSVIRDRGFTDTQYF. The CDR3 DNA is TGCAGCGTGATCCGGGACAGGGGGTTCACAGATACGCAGTATTTT.

The V and J genes are TRBV6-5 and TRBJ2-4; D remains ambiguous. Germline V gene lookup returns CDR1 MNHEY and CDR2 SVGAGI. The CDR3 consists of 11 residues. V was pared by 2 bases and J by 13 bases, with 9 bases between. CDR3 residues: CASSYRTKQYF. CDR3 DNA sequence: TGTGCCAGCAGTTACAGGACGAAACAGTACTTC.

This clone came up many times. This sequence joins TRBV6-5 and TRBJ1-2; D might be TRBD1 (6 bases). Germline V gene data show CDR1 as MNHEY and CDR2 as SVGAGI. CDR3 length: 12 residues. Trimming cost V 8 bases and J 4 bases, with 11 bases left between them. The CDR3 here is CASAGGSYGYTF. CDR3 nucleotides: TGTGCCAGCGCCGGGGGCAGCTATGGCTACACCTTC.